The 23 T cell receptor beta chains below come from one sample, sequenced in a study of blood T cell repertoires in COVID-19. Only in-frame clones appear in the TCRdb table, and some are missing; sequencing was by immunoSEQ multiplex PCR. The sample includes roughly 350,000 clones, 85% to 90% of them seen just once. Sequencing was performed on peripheral blood. These receptors originate from a woman between 45 and 65 years old with COVID-19, enrolled during active disease.

This chain connects TRBV6-5 to TRBJ1-3; D is undetermined. The germline V gene encodes CDR1 MNHEY and CDR2 SVGAGI. The CDR3 is 13 amino acids. V was cut by 6 bases and J by 4 bases, with 10 bases left in between. The CDR3 region has the DNA TGTGCCAGCAGCCGGACTTCCGGAAACACCATATATTTT. Its translation is CASSRTSGNTIYF.

This rearrangement joins TRBV4-1 to TRBJ2-7; 9 bases are shared with TRBD1. The germline V gene encodes CDR1 MGHRA and CDR2 YSYEKL. CDR3 size: 14 residues. V was pared by 5 bases and J by 6 bases, with 8 bases of the junction left unmatched. This chain's CDR3 is CASSFPGTGSEQYF. CDR3 nucleotide sequence: TGCGCCAGCAGCTTTCCCGGGACAGGGTCCGAGCAGTACTTC.

The J gene is TRBJ1-4, the V gene TRBV3-1 (or the pseudogene TRBV3-2); D possibly corresponds to TRBD1 (5 bases). The ends were cut back, 4 bases at V and 8 bases at J, with 11 bases in the middle. The germline CDR1 and CDR2 sequences are LGHDT and YNNKEL (reference sequence). The CDR3 has 13 residues. CDR3: CASSPGFEEKLFF. Written as DNA, the CDR3 is TGTGCCAGCAGCCCAGGGTTCGAGGAAAAACTGTTTTTT.

The rearrangement uses TRBV2 and TRBJ1-1; D remains unclear. Germline CDR1 reads SNHLY; CDR2 reads FYNNEI. The CDR3 is made up of 14 amino acids. V lost 7 bases to trimming and J lost 0 bases, with 12 bases between them. The CDR3 here is CASTLTAMNTEAFF. DNA of the CDR3: TGTGCCAGCACCCTAACAGCCATGAACACTGAAGCTTTCTTT.

The chain carries TRBV5-4 and TRBJ2-3; 12 bases align to TRBD2. J lost 5 bases, V lost 4 bases, and 5 bases had no gene match. Germline CDR1 reads SGHNT; CDR2 reads YYREEE (reference sequence). The CDR3 loop spans 15 amino acids. CDR3 nucleotide sequence: TGTGCCAGCAGCAGGACTAGCGGGAAGGGAGATACGCAGTATTTT. Translation: CASSRTSGKGDTQYF. Combining the CDR3 with reference TRBV5-4 and TRBJ2-3 gives the whole variable domain ETGVTQSPTHLIKTRGQQVTLRCSSQSGHNTVSWYQQALGQGPQFIFQYYREEENGRGNFPPRFSGLQFPNYSSELNVNALELDDSALYLCASSRTSGKGDTQYFGPGTRLTVL.

The gene calls are TRBV11-2 and TRBJ2-2; 7 nucleotides match TRBD1. In germline, CDR1 is SGHAT, CDR2 FQNNGV. The CDR3 runs 16 residues. Trimming at V came to 5 bases and at J to 4 bases, leaving 10 bases not matched to a gene. CDR3 bases: TGTGCCAGCAGCCCCAGACAGGGTCAGGGCACCGGGGAGCTGTTTTTT. As protein: CASSPRQGQGTGELFF.

The J gene is TRBJ1-4, the V gene TRBV2, with D possibly TRBD1 on 6 matching bases. Per the germline V gene, CDR1 is SNHLY and CDR2 is FYNNEI. V was pared by 2 bases and J by 8 bases, with 12 bases between. The CDR3 totals 14 residues. CDR3 DNA sequence: TGTGCCAGCAGTGAACAGGGGTTCGGGGAAAAACTGTTTTTT. Its protein product is CASSEQGFGEKLFF.

A remark on this clone: Other DNA sequences in the sample encode the same CDR3. This sequence joins TRBV30 and TRBJ1-5; the match to TRBD1 covers 7 bases. The CDR3 has 13 amino acids. Germline V CDR1 and CDR2: GTSNPN, SVGIG (reference sequence). V was clipped by 4 bases and J by 1 base; unmatched bases: 1. The CDR3 sequence: CAWTGGSNQPQHF. For the CDR3, the DNA is TGTGCCTGGACAGGGGGGAGCAATCAGCCCCAGCATTTT.

The chain employs TRBV6-6 and TRBJ2-1; 9 bases fit TRBD2. Germline CDR1 and CDR2: MNHNY and SVGAGI (reference sequence). After removal of 8 bases from V and 2 bases from J, the junction contained 7 bases not matched to a gene. The CDR3 consists of 15 residues. CDR3 sequence: CASATTSGPYNEQFF. CDR3 nucleotide sequence: TGTGCCAGCGCAACGACTAGCGGTCCCTACAATGAGCAGTTCTTC.

The chain joins TRBV5-4 to TRBJ2-2; D gene ambiguous. This CDR3 spans 13 amino acids. Germline V gene data show CDR1 as SGHNT and CDR2 as YYREEE (reference sequence). The V gene lost 5 bases and the J gene lost 6 bases, with 11 bases spanning the gap. DNA of the CDR3: TGTGCCAGCAGTTCCGCTTGGCCCGGGGAGCTGTTTTTT. This encodes CASSSAWPGELFF.

The V gene is TRBV7-8, the J gene TRBJ2-1; 11 nucleotides align to TRBD1. V gave up 4 bases and J gave up 2 bases; unmatched junction bases: 10. This CDR3 is 18 amino acids long. Germline assignment: CDR1 SGHVS and CDR2 FQNEAQ. The CDR3 sequence is CASSSRDRGLSTYNEQFF. The CDR3 DNA is TGTGCCAGCAGCTCCCGGGACAGGGGGTTGAGTACCTACAATGAGCAGTTCTTC.

The chain has TRBV30 and TRBJ1-1; possibly TRBD1 for D (5 bases). V dropped 6 bases and J dropped 5 bases, with 10 bases sitting between them. The V gene's germline CDR1 is GTSNPN and CDR2 SVGIG (reference sequence). The CDR3 extends over 11 amino acids. The CDR3 here is CACAKGTEAFF. DNA of the CDR3: TGTGCCTGCGCTAAGGGGACTGAAGCTTTCTTT.

The rearrangement joins TRBV7-8 to TRBJ2-3; D call uncertain. The CDR3 sequence is 14 residues long. V shed 5 bases and J shed 5 bases, with 14 bases lying between them. In germline, CDR1 is SGHVS, CDR2 FQNEAQ. Written as DNA, the CDR3 is TGTGCCAGCAGCCTAGACGCCAGGAAAGATACGCAGTATTTT. Its translation: CASSLDARKDTQYF.

This sequence joins TRBV11-2 and TRBJ1-3, with D possibly being TRBD1 (6 bases). Trimming removed 4 bases at V and 7 bases at J, with 14 bases between. The CDR3 is 14 amino acids. Germline V CDR1 and CDR2: SGHAT, FQNNGV. In DNA form, the CDR3 reads TGTGCCAGCAGCTCTTACAGGGAGCGGAACACCATATATTTT. Its translation is CASSSYRERNTIYF.

This rearrangement joins TRBV24-1 to TRBJ2-3, with D possibly TRBD2 on 7 matching bases. Germline CDR1 reads KGHDR; CDR2 reads SFDVKD. V was trimmed by 9 bases and J by 6 bases, leaving 15 bases between them. CDR3 size: 13 residues. The DNA of the CDR3 is TGTGCCACCTCTCTCGCGGGGGCGGATACGCAGTATTTT. Amino acid sequence: CATSLAGADTQYF.

This clone was seen a single time. The chain links TRBV27 to TRBJ2-1; D possibly corresponds to TRBD2 (5 bases). This CDR3 is 15 amino acids long. Looked up from germline, CDR1 is MNHEY and CDR2 is SMNVEV (reference sequence). Trimming removed 1 base at V and 4 bases at J, with 11 bases between. The CDR3 spells CASSLLIGKYNEQFF. The CDR3, as DNA: TGTGCCAGCAGTTTATTGATCGGGAAATACAATGAGCAGTTCTTC.

The J gene is TRBJ1-5, the V gene TRBV6-6; weak D call: TRBD1 (5 bases). The CDR3 runs 14 residues. Germline CDR1 and CDR2: MNHNY and SVGAGI (reference sequence). Trimming stripped 3 bases from V and 4 bases from J, with 10 bases between. The CDR3 bases are TGTGCCAGCAGTTATCGGTCAGGGAATCAGCCCCAGCATTTT. The encoded protein is CASSYRSGNQPQHF.

This clone came up a few times. The CDR3 region has the DNA TGTGCCAGCAGACACCTAGCGGCCTACAATGAGCAGTTCTTC. This sequence encodes CASRHLAAYNEQFF. The rearrangement uses TRBV11-1 and TRBJ2-1, with 7 nucleotides matching TRBD2. Germline CDR1 is SGHAT and CDR2 is FQDESV (reference sequence). V gave up 6 bases and J gave up 2 bases; unmatched junction bases: 4. This CDR3 contains 14 residues.

The V call is TRBV7-9, the J call TRBJ2-3, with TRBD2 matching 15 bases. Germline V gene data show CDR1 as SEHNR and CDR2 as FQNEAQ (reference sequence). Germline trimming cut 5 bases from V and 3 bases from J; bases unmatched to any gene: 9. The CDR3 is made up of 18 amino acids. The CDR3 loop reads CASSLGLAGGLGTDTQYF. The CDR3 DNA is TGTGCCAGCAGCCTAGGACTAGCGGGAGGGCTGGGGACAGATACGCAGTATTTT.

The rearrangement uses TRBV24-1 and TRBJ2-7; TRBD2 matches 13 bases. Trimming took 5 bases from V and 2 from J; bases not matched to a gene: 8. This CDR3 contains 17 residues. CDR1 and CDR2 (germline): KGHDR, SFDVKD. In nucleotides, the CDR3 is TGTGCCACCAGTGCCCCCGGGACTAGCGGGACCCCCTACGAGCAGTACTTC. The encoded protein is CATSAPGTSGTPYEQYF.

The rearrangement uses TRBV3-1 (or the pseudogene TRBV3-2) and TRBJ2-5, with a tentative D call TRBD2 (6 bases). Between the trimmed V and J ends, which lost 1 base and 3 bases, there was a span of 12 bases. Germline CDR1 reads LGHDT; CDR2 reads YNNKEL (reference sequence). This CDR3 is built from 15 residues. This chain's CDR3 is CASSQGLASEETQYF. CDR3 nucleotides: TGTGCCAGCAGCCAAGGGCTAGCGAGTGAAGAGACCCAGTACTTC.

The gene calls are TRBV19 and TRBJ2-5, with 8 nucleotides matching TRBD2. The CDR3 contains 13 residues. Losses at the gene ends were 6 bases for V and 5 bases for J; bases not matched to a gene: 5. Germline V CDR1 and CDR2: LNHDA, SQIVND (reference sequence). CDR3 coding DNA: TGTGCCAGTAGATTCAGCGGGAGCGAGACCCAGTACTTC. The encoded protein is CASRFSGSETQYF.

Only one count was recorded for this clone. This chain links TRBV15 with TRBJ1-3; D uncertain. V lost 3 bases and J 0 bases, leaving 6 bases between the germline ends. Germline V gene sequence: CDR1 LNHNV, CDR2 YYDKDF (reference sequence). The CDR3 is 14 residues long. The CDR3 DNA reads TGTGCCACCAGCAGCGGCGGCTCTGGAAACACCATATATTTT. Amino acid sequence: CATSSGGSGNTIYF.